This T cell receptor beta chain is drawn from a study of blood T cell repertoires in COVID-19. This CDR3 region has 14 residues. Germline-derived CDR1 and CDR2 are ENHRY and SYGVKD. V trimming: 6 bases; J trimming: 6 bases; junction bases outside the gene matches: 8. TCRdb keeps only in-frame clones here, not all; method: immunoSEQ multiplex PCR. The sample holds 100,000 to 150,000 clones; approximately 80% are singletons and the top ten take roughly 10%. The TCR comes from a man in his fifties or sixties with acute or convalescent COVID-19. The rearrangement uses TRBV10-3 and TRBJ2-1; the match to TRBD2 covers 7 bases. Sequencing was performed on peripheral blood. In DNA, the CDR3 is TGTGCCATCAGGCTGAGGGAGGGCCTCAATGAGCAGTTCTTC. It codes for CAIRLREGLNEQFF.